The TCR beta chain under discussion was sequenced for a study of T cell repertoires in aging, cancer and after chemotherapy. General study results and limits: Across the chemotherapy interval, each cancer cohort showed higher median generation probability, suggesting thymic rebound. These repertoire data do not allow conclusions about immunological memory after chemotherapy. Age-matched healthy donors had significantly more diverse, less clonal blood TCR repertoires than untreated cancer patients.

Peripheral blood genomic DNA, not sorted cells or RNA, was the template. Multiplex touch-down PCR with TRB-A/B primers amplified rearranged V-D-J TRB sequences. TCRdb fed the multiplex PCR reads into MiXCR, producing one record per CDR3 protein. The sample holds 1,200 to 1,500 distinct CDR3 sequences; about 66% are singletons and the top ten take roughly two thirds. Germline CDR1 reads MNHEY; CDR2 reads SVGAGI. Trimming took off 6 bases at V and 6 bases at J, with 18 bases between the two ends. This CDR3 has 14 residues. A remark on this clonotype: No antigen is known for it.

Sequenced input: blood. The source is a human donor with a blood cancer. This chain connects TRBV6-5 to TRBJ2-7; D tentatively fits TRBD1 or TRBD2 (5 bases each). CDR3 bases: TGTGCCAGCAGCAAGACAGTGGGAGTATTCGAGCAGTACTTC. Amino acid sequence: CASSKTVGVFEQYF.